Presented here are 21 T cell receptor beta chains from one specimen sequenced in a study of cytomegalovirus exposure and HLA in healthy donors. A multiplex PCR was run with 60 Vbeta primers and 13 Jbeta primers. TCRdb's copy holds only in-frame clones and misses some; the assay was immunoSEQ multiplex PCR. This repertoire shows 75,000 to 80,000 clones, around 80% found once; its top ten account for approximately 1%. Sequenced input: PBMCs. These receptor sequences come from a male donor in good health and CMV-seronegative.

The sample holds a few counts of this clone. The genes are TRBV27 and TRBJ1-2; weak D call: TRBD1 (5 bases). Germline lookup yields CDR1 MNHEY and CDR2 SMNVEV (reference sequence). With 3 bases removed from V and 7 bases from J, the gap between germline ends came to 12 bases. This CDR3 is 13 amino acids long. CDR3 loop: CASSLAGFSGYTF. As DNA, the CDR3 is TGTGCCAGCAGTTTGGCAGGGTTCAGTGGCTACACCTTC.

The gene calls are TRBV7-9 and TRBJ1-4; no clear D. The CDR3 contains 14 residues. Per germline, CDR1 SEHNR and CDR2 FQNEAQ (reference sequence). Trimming pared 1 base from V and 5 bases from J, leaving 8 bases between. CDR3 sequence: CASSLERRNEKLFF. The CDR3, as DNA: TGTGCCAGCAGCTTAGAACGTCGGAATGAAAAACTGTTTTTT. The full variable domain, its missing parts supplied by reference TRBV7-9 and TRBJ1-4, is DTGVSQNPRHKITKRGQNVTFRCDPISEHNRLYWYRQTLGQGPEFLTYFQNEAQLEKSRLLSDRFSAERPKGSFSTLEIQRTEQGDSAMYLCASSLERRNEKLFFGSGTQLSVL.

The table lists this clone with a few counts. The chain combines TRBV19 with TRBJ1-2; 7 nucleotides match TRBD1. The CDR3 length is 13 residues. In germline, CDR1 is LNHDA, CDR2 SQIVND (reference sequence). J lost 8 bases, V lost 0 bases, and 3 bases had no gene match. CDR3: CASSIDHRGGYTF. The CDR3 DNA sequence: TGTGCCAGTAGTATAGACCACAGGGGAGGCTACACCTTC.

CDR3 protein: CASSPSFLSGDHTDTQYF. The CDR3 region has the DNA TGTGCCAGCAGTCCATCTTTCTTGAGCGGGGATCACACAGATACGCAGTATTTT. The V call is TRBV2, the J call TRBJ2-3; TRBD2 aligns across 7 bases. This CDR3 contains 18 residues. With 5 bases clipped from V and 2 bases from J, the junction kept 16 bases outside the gene matches. Germline loops: CDR1 SNHLY, CDR2 FYNNEI.

This chain links TRBV5-3 with TRBJ1-6, with 9 bases that match TRBD1. TRBV5-3 is an open reading frame whose function is uncertain. This CDR3 is built from 14 residues. Trimming cost V 4 bases and J 8 bases; bases outside gene matches: 4. As DNA, the CDR3 is TGTGCCAGAAGCAGGGACAGGGTGGATTCACCCCTCCACTTT. Amino acids: CARSRDRVDSPLHF.

The chain joins TRBV28 to TRBJ2-1; 8 bases fit TRBD2. CDR1 and CDR2 from the germline V gene are MDHEN and SYDVKM. Trimming at V came to 1 base and at J to 9 bases, leaving 8 bases not matched to a gene. The CDR3 runs to 15 residues. The DNA of the CDR3 is TGTGCCAGCAGTTTATTGGCGGGAGGCCGCGGTGAGCAGTTCTTC. Protein sequence: CASSLLAGGRGEQFF.

V gene TRBV14 combines with J gene TRBJ1-6; perhaps TRBD1 as D (6 bases). From germline, CDR1 is SGHDN and CDR2 FVKESK. This CDR3 contains 17 residues. The V end lost 5 bases, the J end lost 5 bases, and 19 bases lay between the germline ends. CDR3 nucleotide sequence: TGTGCCAGCAGCACCTACCCGAGACAGGTTCATAATTCACCCCTCCACTTT. Translation gives CASSTYPRQVHNSPLHF.

This sequence joins TRBV7-2 and TRBJ2-5, with D possibly TRBD1 on 6 matching bases. This CDR3 spans 13 amino acids. With 5 bases removed from V and 2 bases from J, the gap between germline ends came to 9 bases. The germline V gene has CDR1 SGHTA and CDR2 FQGNSA. CDR3 in amino acids: CASSPGQQETQYF. In DNA, the CDR3 is TGTGCCAGCAGCCCCGGACAGCAAGAGACCCAGTACTTC.

Turning to this clone: At one boundary the junction diverges from the germline segment, which might be a read error. V gene TRBV6-5 combines with J gene TRBJ1-2; TRBD1 might be the D (5 bases). Germline V gene sequence: CDR1 MNHEY, CDR2 SVGAGI. The length of the CDR3 is 14 residues. The CDR3 coding sequence is TGTGCCAGCAGTTACTCAGGGGTTGTTTGCGGCTACCCCTTC. It encodes CASSYSGVVCGYPF.

As DNA, the CDR3 is TGTGCCAGTAGTACACGACAGGGGGGAGGAGATACGCAGTATTTT. Translation: CASSTRQGGGDTQYF. The J gene is TRBJ2-3, the V gene TRBV19, with TRBD1 matching 9 bases. CDR3 length equals 15 residues. Trimming at V came to 4 bases and at J to 5 bases, leaving 7 bases not matched to a gene. Germline CDR1 LNHDA, CDR2 SQIVND (reference sequence).

The chain links TRBV19 to TRBJ1-2, with D possibly TRBD1 on 5 matching bases. Between the trimmed V and J ends, which lost 4 bases and 3 bases, there was a span of 12 bases. This CDR3 contains 14 residues. Germline values: CDR1 LNHDA, CDR2 SQIVND (reference sequence). The DNA for the CDR3 is TGTGCCAGTAGTACGACAGTTCTCTACTATGGCTACACCTTC. Encoded protein: CASSTTVLYYGYTF. Looking up the rest from reference TRBV19 and TRBJ1-2 gives the full variable domain: DGGITQSPKYLFRKEGQNVTLSCEQNLNHDAMYWYRQDPGQGLRLIYYSQIVNDFQKGDIAEGYSVSREKKESFPLTVTSAQKNPTAFYLCASSTTVLYYGYTFGSGTRLTVV.

This clone has only a few counts. Here the CDR3 reads CASSSLQGADTQYF. CDR3 coding DNA: TGTGCCAGCAGTTCGTTACAGGGGGCAGATACGCAGTATTTT. This chain uses TRBV6-5 with TRBJ2-3; 8 positions agree with TRBD1. CDR3 length equals 14 residues. Germline-derived CDR1 and CDR2 are MNHEY and SVGAGI. The junction had 4 bases not matched to a gene; V was cut back by 4 bases and J by 4 bases.

The CDR3 loop is CASSQVAQTGIGYGYTF. CDR3 DNA sequence: TGCGCCAGCAGCCAAGTCGCCCAGACAGGGATTGGGTATGGCTACACCTTC. The V and J genes are TRBV4-1 and TRBJ1-2, with TRBD1 matching 7 bases. This CDR3 region has 17 residues. Per germline, CDR1 MGHRA and CDR2 YSYEKL. The junction had 13 bases not matched to a gene; V was cut back by 1 base and J by 5 bases.

This clone was recorded only once. A junction boundary mismatches the germline segment, possibly from a read error. V is TRBV7-7 and J is TRBJ2-1, with 9 nucleotides matching TRBD1. CDR3 length: 15 residues. Germline CDR1 SSHAT, CDR2 FNYEAQ (reference sequence). The CDR3 loop reads CASSPSGTGINEQFF. The CDR3 DNA is TGTGCTAGCAGCCCGTCCGGGACAGGGATCAATGAGCAGTTCTTC. Complete variable domain (other parts from reference TRBV7-7 and TRBJ2-1): GAGVSQSPRYKVTKRGQDVTLRCDPISSHATLYWYQQALGQGPEFLTYFNYEAQPDKSGLPSDRFSAERPEGSISTLTIQRTEQRDSAMYRCASSPSGTGINEQFFGPGTRLTVL.

This clone has a count of ten or more. V gene TRBV5-1 combines with J gene TRBJ2-7, with 8 bases that match TRBD1. After removal of 4 bases from V and 2 bases from J, the junction contained 14 bases not matched to a gene. The CDR3 has 17 amino acids. Germline V gene lookup returns CDR1 SGHRS and CDR2 YFSETQ. The CDR3: CASSPGQGFNPAYEQYF. CDR3 DNA: TGCGCCAGCAGCCCCGGACAGGGATTTAACCCAGCCTACGAGCAGTACTTC. Full variable domain (remainder filled in from reference TRBV5-1 and TRBJ2-7): KAGVTQTPRYLIKTRGQQVTLSCSPISGHRSVSWYQQTPGQGLQFLFEYFSETQRNKGNFPGRFSGRQFSNSRSEMNVSTLELGDSALYLCASSPGQGFNPAYEQYFGPGTRLTVT.

V usage is TRBV28 and J usage is TRBJ2-7; D ambiguous. CDR3 length equals 14 residues. Germline CDR1 is MDHEN and CDR2 is SYDVKM. The ends were cut back, 6 bases at V and 3 bases at J, with 15 bases in the middle. The CDR3 sequence: CASSLGRLGYEQYF. CDR3 bases: TGTGCCAGCAGCTTGGGCCGCCTGGGCTACGAGCAGTACTTC.

The genes are TRBV2 and TRBJ2-2; D is unclear. CDR3 length equals 15 residues. The V gene's germline CDR1 is SNHLY and CDR2 FYNNEI. The germline V and J ends were trimmed by 7 bases and 4 bases, with 16 bases remaining between them. The CDR3 DNA sequence: TGTGCCAGCACCCAAGCAGGTACACGCACCGGGGAGCTGTTTTTT. Its translation: CASTQAGTRTGELFF.

This clone was counted between two and nine times. The chain recombines TRBV29-1 with TRBJ2-1; 7 nucleotides agree with TRBD2. Germline V gene lookup returns CDR1 SQVTM and CDR2 ANQGSEA. V was pared by 0 bases and J by 6 bases, with 5 bases of the junction left unmatched. The CDR3 extends over 14 amino acids. The CDR3 DNA sequence: TGCAGCGTTGAAGAGGGGGGGATACTCAATGAGCAGTTCTTC. This codes for CSVEEGGILNEQFF.

The chain employs TRBV14 and TRBJ1-1, with 7 nucleotides matching TRBD1. With V trimmed by 3 bases and J by 4 bases, 11 bases remained unmatched. The length of the CDR3 is 16 residues. The germline V gene encodes CDR1 SGHDN and CDR2 FVKESK. The chain's CDR3 is CASSQVSGTVGTEAFF. CDR3 bases: TGTGCCAGCAGCCAGGTCTCCGGGACAGTGGGCACTGAAGCTTTCTTT.

CDR3 protein: CATSRETSGRDFGEQFF. Here the CDR3 DNA reads TGTGCCACCAGCAGAGAGACTAGCGGGAGAGATTTCGGCGAGCAGTTCTTC. The chain employs TRBV15 and TRBJ2-1, with TRBD2 matching 12 bases. The CDR3 extends over 17 amino acids. The ends lost 0 bases at V and 10 bases at J; junction bases unmatched: 10. Germline values: CDR1 LNHNV, CDR2 YYDKDF (reference sequence).

The V call is TRBV6-1, the J call TRBJ1-2; D unclear. The CDR3 spans 13 residues. Trimming removed 7 bases at V and 1 base at J, with 10 bases between. Germline V gene data show CDR1 as MNHNS and CDR2 as SASEGT. CDR3 amino acids: CASIPENNYGYTF. The CDR3 DNA follows: TGTGCCAGCATTCCAGAAAATAACTATGGCTACACCTTC.